This T cell receptor (beta chain) was recorded in a study of follicular helper T cells after annual influenza vaccination. Study overall: Blood was drawn on days 0, 7 and 28 after vaccination. Across the 2013-2014, 2014-2015 and 2015-2016 vaccination seasons, some subjects were resampled.

Study-level findings and limits: Successive annual vaccinations recalled a recurrent oligoclonal ICOS+CD38+ cTfh response with influenza-specific clonotypes.

Donors with HIV/AIDS, active malignancy, immunomodulators or active illness were excluded. A remark on this clone: No antigen is known for it.

The repertoire was sequenced with immunoSEQ multiplex PCR; TCRdb's copy has only in-frame clones and lacks some. Here the sample spans more than 10,000 clones, 65% to 80% being singletons. Looked up from germline, CDR1 is SGHTS and CDR2 is YDEGEE. V shed 6 bases, J shed 7 bases, and the junction held 15 bases outside the gene matches. CDR3 length: 15 residues. The sequenced sample was CXCR5- memory CD4+ T cells sorted from blood, obtained 6 weeks after influenza vaccination. The sequence was obtained from an adult who received the influenza vaccine. V usage is TRBV5-8 and J usage is TRBJ1-1; 7 nucleotides align to TRBD1. CDR3: CASKPRDRSLSEAFF. The CDR3 coding sequence is TGTGCCAGCAAGCCCCGGGACAGATCATTAAGTGAAGCTTTCTTT.